This entry concerns a single TCR beta chain. Its antigen is unidentified. The sample belongs to a study of PD-1 blockade in classical Hodgkin lymphoma. All patients relapsed after autologous stem cell transplantation, and brentuximab vedotin exposure varied. Best responses were complete response, partial response or progressive disease. General observations from the study: Patients starting nivolumab under 1 year after ASCT were excluded. Before treatment, complete responders showed about the same diversity as newly diagnosed patients. CD4+ TCR diversity, unlike CD8+, climbed significantly by C4D1.

Repertoires were generated with immunoSEQ multiplex PCR, while TCRdb's copy carries only in-frame clones and drops some. The table shows 15,000 to 16,000 clones, with over 80% occurring only once. The sequence was collected from a human donor with classical Hodgkin lymphoma. The sequencing used peripheral blood mononuclear cells (PBMCs), collected before the second cycle of nivolumab.

CDR3 region: CASSRGTNSPLHF. The CDR3 DNA is TGTGCCAGCAGCCGCGGTACTAATTCACCCCTCCACTTT. This chain uses TRBV6-5 with TRBJ1-6; D unresolved. Germline values: CDR1 MNHEY, CDR2 SVGAGI. The CDR3 runs to 13 residues. The ends were cut back, 6 bases at V and 6 bases at J, with 9 bases in the middle.